The present entry profiles one T cell receptor beta chain with its context. Its cognate antigen is unknown. Primed by a sample-barcoded 5' primer and a J-beta primer mix, a second PCR proceeded for 7 to 11 cycles. TCRdb reprocessed the 5' RACE reads via MiXCR and lists one record per CDR3 protein. Among over 600,000 distinct CDR3 sequences, about half were seen once, and the ten largest hold about a sixth. This sample is drawn from a study of blood T cells in healthy people across ages. Study-level findings and limits: Both higher diversity and more naive CD4+ cells marked long-lived donors when set against aged donors.

With V trimmed by 5 bases and J by 11 bases, 10 bases remained unmatched. CDR3 length equals 14 residues. The germline CDR1 and CDR2 sequences are MNHNY and SVGAGI (reference sequence). This clonotype originated in an elderly man in good health. The sample was blood. This rearrangement joins TRBV6-6 to TRBJ2-5, with TRBD1 identical over 11 bases. The CDR3 loop reads CASSIGQGAVEQYF. DNA of the CDR3: TGTGCCAGCAGTATCGGACAGGGGGCGGTTGAGCAGTACTTC.